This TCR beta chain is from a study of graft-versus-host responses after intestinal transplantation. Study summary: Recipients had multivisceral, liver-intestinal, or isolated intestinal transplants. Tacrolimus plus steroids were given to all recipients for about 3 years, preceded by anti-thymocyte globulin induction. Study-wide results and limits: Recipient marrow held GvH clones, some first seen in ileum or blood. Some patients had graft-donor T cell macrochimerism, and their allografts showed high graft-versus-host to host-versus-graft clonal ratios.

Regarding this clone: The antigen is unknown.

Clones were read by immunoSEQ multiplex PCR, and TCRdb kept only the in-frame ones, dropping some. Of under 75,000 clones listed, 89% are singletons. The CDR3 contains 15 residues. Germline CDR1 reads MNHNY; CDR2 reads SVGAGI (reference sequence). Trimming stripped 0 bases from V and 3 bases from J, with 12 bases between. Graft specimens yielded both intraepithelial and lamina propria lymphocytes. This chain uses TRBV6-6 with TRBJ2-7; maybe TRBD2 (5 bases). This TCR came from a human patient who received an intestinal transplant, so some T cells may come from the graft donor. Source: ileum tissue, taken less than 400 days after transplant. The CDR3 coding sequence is TGTGCCAGCAGTTACTCACCCCGGGGTCACTACGAGCAGTACTTC. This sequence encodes CASSYSPRGHYEQYF.